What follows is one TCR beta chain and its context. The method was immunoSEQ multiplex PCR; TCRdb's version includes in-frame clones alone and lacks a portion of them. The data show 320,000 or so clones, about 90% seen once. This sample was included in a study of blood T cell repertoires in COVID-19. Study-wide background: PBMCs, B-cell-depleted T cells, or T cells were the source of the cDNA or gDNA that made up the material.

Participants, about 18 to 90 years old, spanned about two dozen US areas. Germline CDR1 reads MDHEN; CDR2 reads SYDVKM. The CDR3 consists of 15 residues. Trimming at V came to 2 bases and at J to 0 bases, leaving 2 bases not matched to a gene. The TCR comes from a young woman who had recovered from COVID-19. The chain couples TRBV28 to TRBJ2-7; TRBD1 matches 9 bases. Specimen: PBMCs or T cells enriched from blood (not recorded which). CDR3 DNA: TGTGCCAGCAGTTTAACACAGGGGGCCTCCTACGAGCAGTACTTC. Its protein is CASSLTQGASYEQYF.